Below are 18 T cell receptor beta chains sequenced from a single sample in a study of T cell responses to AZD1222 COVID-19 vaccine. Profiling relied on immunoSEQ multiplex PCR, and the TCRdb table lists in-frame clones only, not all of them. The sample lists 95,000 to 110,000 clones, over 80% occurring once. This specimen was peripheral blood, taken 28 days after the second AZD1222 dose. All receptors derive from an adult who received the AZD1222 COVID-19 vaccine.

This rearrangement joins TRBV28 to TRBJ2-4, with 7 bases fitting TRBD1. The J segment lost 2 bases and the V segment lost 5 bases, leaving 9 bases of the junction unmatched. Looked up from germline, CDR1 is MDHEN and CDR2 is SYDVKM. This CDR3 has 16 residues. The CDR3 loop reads CASSLRQGRPKNIQYF. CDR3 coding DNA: TGTGCCAGCAGTCTTAGACAGGGCAGACCCAAAAACATTCAGTACTTC.

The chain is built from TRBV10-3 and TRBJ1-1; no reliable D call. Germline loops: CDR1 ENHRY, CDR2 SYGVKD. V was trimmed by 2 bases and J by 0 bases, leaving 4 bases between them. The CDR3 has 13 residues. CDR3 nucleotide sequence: TGTGCCATCAGTGAGGCCTTGAACACTGAAGCTTTCTTT. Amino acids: CAISEALNTEAFF.

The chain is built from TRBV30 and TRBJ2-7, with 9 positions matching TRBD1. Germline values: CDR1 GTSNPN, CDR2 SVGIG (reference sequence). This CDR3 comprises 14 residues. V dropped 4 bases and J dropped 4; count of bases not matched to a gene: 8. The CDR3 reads CAWNKQGALYEQYF. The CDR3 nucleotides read TGTGCCTGGAACAAACAGGGGGCCTTGTACGAGCAGTACTTC.

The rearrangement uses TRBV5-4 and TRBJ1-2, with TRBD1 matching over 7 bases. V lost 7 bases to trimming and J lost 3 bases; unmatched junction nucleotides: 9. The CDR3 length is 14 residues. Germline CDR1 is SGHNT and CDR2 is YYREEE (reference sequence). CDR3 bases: TGTGCCAGCCGATACTTAGGGGGCGACTATGGCTACACCTTC. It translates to CASRYLGGDYGYTF.

Here the CDR3 reads CASSQEAFSNEQFF. For the CDR3, the DNA is TGTGCCAGCAGCCAAGAAGCTTTCTCAAATGAGCAGTTCTTC. V and J are TRBV14 and TRBJ2-1; D call uncertain. CDR1 SGHDN and CDR2 FVKESK come from the germline V gene. Trimming cost V 0 bases and J 7 bases, with 10 bases left between them. The CDR3 is made up of 14 amino acids.

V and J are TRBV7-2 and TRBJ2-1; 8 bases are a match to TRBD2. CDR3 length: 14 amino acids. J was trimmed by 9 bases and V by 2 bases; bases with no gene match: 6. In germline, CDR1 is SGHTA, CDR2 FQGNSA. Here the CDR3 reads CASSLLGLAGEQFF. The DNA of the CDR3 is TGTGCCAGCAGCTTACTTGGACTAGCCGGTGAGCAGTTCTTC. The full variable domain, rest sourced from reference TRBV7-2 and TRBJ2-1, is GAGVSQSPSNKVTEKGKDVELRCDPISGHTALYWYRQSLGQGLEFLIYFQGNSAPDKSGLPSDRFSAERTGGSVSTLTIQRTQQEDSAVYLCASSLLGLAGEQFFGPGTRLTVL.

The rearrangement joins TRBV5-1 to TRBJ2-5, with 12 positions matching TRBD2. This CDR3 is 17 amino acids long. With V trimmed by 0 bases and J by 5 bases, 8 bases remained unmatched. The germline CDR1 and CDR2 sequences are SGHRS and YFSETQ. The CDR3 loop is CASSLGLAGVSLETQYF. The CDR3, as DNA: TGCGCCAGCAGCTTGGGACTAGCGGGAGTCTCTTTGGAGACCCAGTACTTC.

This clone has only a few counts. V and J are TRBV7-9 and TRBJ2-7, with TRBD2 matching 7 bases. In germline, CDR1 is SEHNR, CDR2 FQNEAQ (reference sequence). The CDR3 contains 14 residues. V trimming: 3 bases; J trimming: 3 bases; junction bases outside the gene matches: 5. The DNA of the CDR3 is TGTGCCAGCAGCTTTCCTTGGGGGGGCTACGAGCAGTACTTC. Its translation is CASSFPWGGYEQYF.

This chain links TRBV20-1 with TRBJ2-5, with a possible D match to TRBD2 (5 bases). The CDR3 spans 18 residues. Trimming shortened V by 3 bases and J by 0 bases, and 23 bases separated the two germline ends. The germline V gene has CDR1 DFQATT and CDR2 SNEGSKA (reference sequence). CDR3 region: CSASPTSMLTPYQETQYF. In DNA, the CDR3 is TGCAGTGCTAGTCCTACTAGTATGCTGACCCCGTACCAAGAGACCCAGTACTTC.

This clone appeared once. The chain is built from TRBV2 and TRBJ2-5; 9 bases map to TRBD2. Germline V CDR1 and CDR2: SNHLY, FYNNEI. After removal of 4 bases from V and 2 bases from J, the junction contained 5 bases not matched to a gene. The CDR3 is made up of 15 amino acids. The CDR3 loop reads CASSGLAGDQETQYF. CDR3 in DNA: TGTGCCAGCAGTGGGTTAGCGGGAGATCAAGAGACCCAGTACTTC.

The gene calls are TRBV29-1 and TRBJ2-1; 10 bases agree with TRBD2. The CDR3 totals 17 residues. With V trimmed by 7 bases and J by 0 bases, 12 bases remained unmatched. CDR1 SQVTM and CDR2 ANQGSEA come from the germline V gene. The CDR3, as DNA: TGCAGCGCGGCCGGTGGGACTAGCGCCATCTCCTACAATGAGCAGTTCTTC. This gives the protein CSAAGGTSAISYNEQFF.

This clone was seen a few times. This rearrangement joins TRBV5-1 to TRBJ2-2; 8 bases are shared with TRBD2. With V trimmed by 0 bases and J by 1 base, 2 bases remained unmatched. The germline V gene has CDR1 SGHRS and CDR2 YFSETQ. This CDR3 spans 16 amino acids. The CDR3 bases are TGCGCCAGCAGCTTGGGCAGCGGGAGGAACACCGGGGAGCTGTTTTTT. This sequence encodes CASSLGSGRNTGELFF.

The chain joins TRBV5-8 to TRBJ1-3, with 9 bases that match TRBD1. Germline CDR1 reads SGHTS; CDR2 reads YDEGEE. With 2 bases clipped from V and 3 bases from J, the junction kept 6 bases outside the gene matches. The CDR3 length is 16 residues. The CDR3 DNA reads TGTGCCAGCAGCTTCCCCGGGACAGGGAGTGGAAACACCATATATTTT. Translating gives CASSFPGTGSGNTIYF.

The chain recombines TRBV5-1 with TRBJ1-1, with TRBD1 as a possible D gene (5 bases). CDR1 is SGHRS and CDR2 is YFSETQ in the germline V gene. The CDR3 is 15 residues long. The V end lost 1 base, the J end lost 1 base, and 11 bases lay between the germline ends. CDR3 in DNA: TGCGCCAGCAGCTTGCCAGGGAAAGCGAACACTGAAGCTTTCTTT. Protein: CASSLPGKANTEAFF.

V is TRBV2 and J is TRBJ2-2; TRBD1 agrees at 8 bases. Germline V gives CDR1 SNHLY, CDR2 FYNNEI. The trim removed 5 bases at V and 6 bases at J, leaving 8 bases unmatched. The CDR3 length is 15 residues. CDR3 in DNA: TGTGCCAGCAGTTGGGACAGGAACGTCCCCGGGGAGCTGTTTTTT. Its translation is CASSWDRNVPGELFF.

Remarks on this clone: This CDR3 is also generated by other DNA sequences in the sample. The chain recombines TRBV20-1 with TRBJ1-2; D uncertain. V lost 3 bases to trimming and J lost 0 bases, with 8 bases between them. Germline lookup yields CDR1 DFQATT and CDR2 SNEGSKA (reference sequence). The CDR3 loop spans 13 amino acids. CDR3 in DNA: TGCAGTGCTAGTTCGGGAGCTAACTATGGCTACACCTTC. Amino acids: CSASSGANYGYTF.

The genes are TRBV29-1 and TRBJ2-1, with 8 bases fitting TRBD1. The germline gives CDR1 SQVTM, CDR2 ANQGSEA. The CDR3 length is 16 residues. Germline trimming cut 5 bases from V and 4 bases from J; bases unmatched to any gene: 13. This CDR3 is CSVRRGGQGAYNEQFF. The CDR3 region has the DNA TGCAGCGTTCGCCGGGGCGGGCAGGGGGCTTACAATGAGCAGTTCTTC.

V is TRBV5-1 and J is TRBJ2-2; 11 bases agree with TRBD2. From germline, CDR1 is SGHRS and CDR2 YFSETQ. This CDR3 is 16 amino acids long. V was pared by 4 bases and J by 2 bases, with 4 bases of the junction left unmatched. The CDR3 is CASSARLAGNTGELFF. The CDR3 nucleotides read TGCGCCAGCAGCGCCAGACTAGCGGGAAACACCGGGGAGCTGTTTTTT.